Reported below is one TCR beta chain. The data are from a study of human T cells and chemical hapten exposure. About the study: The use of 2% DPC on about 2 cm by about 2 cm of upper inner arm skin constituted sensitization.

Time point noted: patch test 1, 2 weeks after DPC sensitization. The treatment is: therapeutic diphenylcyclopropenone sensitization with weekly scalp DPC. Germline V lookup: CDR1 SGHTA, CDR2 FQGNSA. This CDR3 has 11 residues. With 5 bases removed from V and 11 bases from J, the gap between germline ends came to 12 bases. A single record per CDR3 protein comes from TCRdb applying MiXCR to the RACE reads. Altogether some 80,000 distinct CDR3 sequences are present, around 10% being singletons, with the ten largest covering around 4.5%. Here the sequenced sample was whole blood, taken in connection with sensitization to the hapten diphenylcyclopropenone (DPC). This chain connects TRBV7-2 to TRBJ1-1; D gene unclear. The receptor was derived from a woman aged 45-65 years with alopecia areata. Some clones in this sample may be carry-over from other donors' samples. DNA of the CDR3: TGTGCCAGCAGCAACGCGTGGGTGGCTTTCTTT. It translates to CASSNAWVAFF.